These 12 T cell receptor beta chains originate from one sample sequenced in a study of T cells in localized non-small cell lung cancer. Some clones are missing from TCRdb's copy, which holds only in-frame ones; the method was immunoSEQ multiplex PCR. The data hold more than 20,000 clones, with about nine tenths observed a single time. The sample was PBMCs, taken before any cancer treatment. These receptors originate from a man between 40 and 70 years old with stage II squamous cell lung carcinoma.

This clone was observed a handful of times. V is TRBV7-2 and J is TRBJ2-7; 7 bases are shared with TRBD2. The V gene end was trimmed by 5 bases and the J gene end by 2 bases; junction bases not matched to a gene: 6. The germline gives CDR1 SGHTA, CDR2 FQGNSA. This CDR3 region has 14 residues. Here the CDR3 reads CASSASGGPYEQYF. CDR3 DNA: TGTGCCAGCAGCGCTAGCGGAGGCCCCTACGAGCAGTACTTC.

This clone was seen a single time. The V and J genes are TRBV10-3 and TRBJ1-6; 7 bases fit TRBD1. The CDR3 is 15 residues long. After removal of 3 bases from V and 8 bases from J, the junction contained 7 bases not matched to a gene. Germline V gives CDR1 ENHRY, CDR2 SYGVKD. CDR3 nucleotides: TGTGCCATCAGTGAAGAGGGACAGAGAGATTCACCCCTCCACTTT. Translating it yields CAISEEGQRDSPLHF.

The V call is TRBV5-1, the J call TRBJ1-5, with D perhaps matching TRBD1 (5 bases). The CDR3 contains 13 residues. Germline CDR1 SGHRS, CDR2 YFSETQ. V dropped 4 bases and J dropped 6 bases, with 11 bases sitting between them. The CDR3 DNA sequence: TGCGCCAGCAGCCCCCAGGGCCCTCAGCCCCAGCATTTT. Translating gives CASSPQGPQPQHF.

The chain couples TRBV6-1 to TRBJ2-3, with 13 bases matching TRBD2. Per germline, CDR1 MNHNS and CDR2 SASEGT. This CDR3 is built from 15 residues. Trimming at V came to 2 bases and at J to 4 bases, leaving 0 bases not matched to a gene. CDR3 residues: CASSETSGGADTQYF. CDR3 bases: TGTGCCAGCAGTGAAACTAGCGGGGGGGCAGATACGCAGTATTTT.

The chain couples TRBV15 to TRBJ1-5; no clear D gene. Trimming cost V 3 bases and J 4 bases, with 13 bases left between them. CDR3 length equals 15 residues. Germline assignment: CDR1 LNHNV and CDR2 YYDKDF (reference sequence). The CDR3 region has the DNA TGTGCCACCAGCAGGGAGGACCGAGAAAATCAGCCCCAGCATTTT. Amino acid sequence: CATSREDRENQPQHF.

The table lists this clone with a few counts. The J gene is TRBJ2-1, the V gene TRBV20-1; D remains ambiguous. The CDR3 is made up of 11 amino acids. The V and J ends lost 3 bases and 8 bases respectively, with 8 bases between them. Germline CDR1 reads DFQATT; CDR2 reads SNEGSKA (reference sequence). The CDR3 DNA follows: TGCAGTGCTAGTGTCGACGATGAGCAGTTCTTC. This encodes CSASVDDEQFF.

This sequence joins TRBV7-3 and TRBJ1-1; D unclear. The V and J ends lost 5 bases and 2 bases respectively, with 21 bases between them. CDR1 and CDR2 from the germline V gene are SGHTA and FQGTGA. This CDR3 is built from 17 residues. CDR3 in DNA: TGTGCCAGCAGCCGCTCCCTTACGGCCGATGGAAACACTGAAGCTTTCTTT. It yields the protein CASSRSLTADGNTEAFF. Full variable domain (outside the CDR3, taken from reference TRBV7-3 and TRBJ1-1): GAGVSQTPSNKVTEKGKYVELRCDPISGHTALYWYRQSLGQGPEFLIYFQGTGAADDSGLPNDRFFAVRPEGSVSTLKIQRTERGDSAVYLCASSRSLTADGNTEAFFGQGTRLTVV.

The chain has TRBV18 and TRBJ1-2; TRBD1 matches at 10 bases. Germline V gene lookup returns CDR1 KGHSH and CDR2 LQKENI. CDR3 length: 14 residues. The trim removed 3 bases at V and 5 bases at J, leaving 3 bases unmatched. CDR3 sequence (DNA): TGTGCCAGCTCACCTGGGACAGGGGTTTATGGCTACACCTTC. As protein: CASSPGTGVYGYTF. The entire variable domain, with the rest obtained from reference TRBV18 and TRBJ1-2, is as follows: NAGVMQNPRHLVRRRGQEARLRCSPMKGHSHVYWYRQLPEEGLKFMVYLQKENIIDESGMPKERFSAEFPKEGPSILRIQQVVRGDSAAYFCASSPGTGVYGYTFGSGTRLTVV.

The chain is built from TRBV9 and TRBJ2-2, with 10 bases that match TRBD1. The CDR3 spans 17 residues. In germline, CDR1 is SGDLS, CDR2 YYNGEE. Trimming removed 3 bases from V and 6 bases from J; junction bases left unmatched: 11. The CDR3 sequence is CASSALHAGTGAGELFF. The CDR3 DNA reads TGTGCCAGCAGCGCCCTACACGCCGGGACAGGGGCCGGGGAGCTGTTTTTT.

The chain carries TRBV5-1 and TRBJ1-3, with D perhaps matching TRBD1 (5 bases). V shed 2 bases and J shed 0 bases, with 9 bases lying between them. The CDR3 covers 15 residues. The V gene's germline CDR1 is SGHRS and CDR2 YFSETQ. The CDR3 sequence is CASSFGDPSGNTIYF. CDR3 coding DNA: TGCGCCAGCAGCTTTGGGGACCCCTCTGGAAACACCATATATTTT.

The chain carries TRBV19 and TRBJ2-1, with D possibly being TRBD1 (5 bases). Germline V gives CDR1 LNHDA, CDR2 SQIVND (reference sequence). Trimming left V 7 bases short and J 7 bases short, with 14 bases between. This CDR3 is built from 13 residues. CDR3 loop: CASTLRGVNEQFF. Written as DNA, the CDR3 is TGTGCCAGTACCCTTAGGGGTGTTAATGAGCAGTTCTTC.

The CDR3 DNA is TGTGCCAGCACCTCGGGGGGGTATGGCTACACCTTC. It codes for CASTSGGYGYTF. The rearrangement links TRBV11-3 to TRBJ1-2; a weak D match, TRBD1 (5 bases). CDR1 SGHNT and CDR2 YENEEA come from the germline V gene. This CDR3 comprises 12 residues. Trimming shortened V by 7 bases and J by 5 bases, and 11 bases separated the two germline ends.